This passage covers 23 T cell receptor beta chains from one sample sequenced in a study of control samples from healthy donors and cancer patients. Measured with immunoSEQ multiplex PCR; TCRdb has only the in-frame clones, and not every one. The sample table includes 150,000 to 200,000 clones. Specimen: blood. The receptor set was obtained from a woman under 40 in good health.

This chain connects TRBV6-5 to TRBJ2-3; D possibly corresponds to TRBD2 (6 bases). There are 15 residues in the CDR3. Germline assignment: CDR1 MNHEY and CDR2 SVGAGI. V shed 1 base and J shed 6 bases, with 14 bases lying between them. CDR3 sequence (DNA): TGTGCCAGCAGTTACTTGACGGGGGAACACGATACGCAGTATTTT. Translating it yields CASSYLTGEHDTQYF.

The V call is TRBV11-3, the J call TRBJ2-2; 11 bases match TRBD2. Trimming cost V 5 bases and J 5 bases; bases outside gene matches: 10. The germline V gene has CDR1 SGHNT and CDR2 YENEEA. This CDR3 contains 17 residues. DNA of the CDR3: TGTGCCAGCAGCCATCGGACACTAGCGGGGGTGACCGGGGAGCTGTTTTTT. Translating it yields CASSHRTLAGVTGELFF. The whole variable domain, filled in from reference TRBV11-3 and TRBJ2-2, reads EAGVVQSPRYKIIEKKQPVAFWCNPISGHNTLYWYLQNLGQGPELLIRYENEEAVDDSQLPKDRFSAERLKGVDSTLKIQPAELGDSAVYLCASSHRTLAGVTGELFFGEGSRLTVL.

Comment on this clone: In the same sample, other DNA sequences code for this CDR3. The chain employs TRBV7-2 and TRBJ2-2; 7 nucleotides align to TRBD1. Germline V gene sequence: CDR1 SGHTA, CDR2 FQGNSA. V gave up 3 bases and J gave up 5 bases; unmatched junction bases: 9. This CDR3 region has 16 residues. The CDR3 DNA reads TGTGCCAGCAGCTTGATGGCAGGGGGTGGGACCGGGGAGCTGTTTTTT. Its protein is CASSLMAGGGTGELFF.

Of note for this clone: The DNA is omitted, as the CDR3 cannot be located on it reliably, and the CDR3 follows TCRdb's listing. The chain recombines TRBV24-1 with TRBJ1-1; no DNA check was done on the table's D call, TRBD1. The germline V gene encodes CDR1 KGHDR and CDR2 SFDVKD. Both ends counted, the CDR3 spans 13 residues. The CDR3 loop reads CATSDSVGQGALF.

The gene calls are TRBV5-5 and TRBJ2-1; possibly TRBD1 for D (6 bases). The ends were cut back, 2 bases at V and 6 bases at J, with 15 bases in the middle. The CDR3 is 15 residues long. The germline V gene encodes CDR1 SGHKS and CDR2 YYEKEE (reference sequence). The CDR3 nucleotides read TGTGCCAGCAGCTTTCTTGTCAGGGGAAGCAATGAGCAGTTCTTC. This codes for CASSFLVRGSNEQFF.

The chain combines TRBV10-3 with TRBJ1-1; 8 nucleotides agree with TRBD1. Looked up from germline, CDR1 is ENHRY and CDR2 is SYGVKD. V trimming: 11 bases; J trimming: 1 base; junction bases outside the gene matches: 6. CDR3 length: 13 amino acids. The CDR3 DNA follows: TGTGCCTCCGGACAGGGCGGGAACACTGAAGCTTTCTTT. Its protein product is CASGQGGNTEAFF.

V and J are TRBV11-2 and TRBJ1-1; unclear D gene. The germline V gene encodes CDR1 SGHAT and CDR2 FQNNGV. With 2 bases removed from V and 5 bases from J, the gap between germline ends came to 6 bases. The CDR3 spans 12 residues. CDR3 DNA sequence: TGTGCCAGCAGCTTATCGTGGACTGAAGCTTTCTTT. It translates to CASSLSWTEAFF.

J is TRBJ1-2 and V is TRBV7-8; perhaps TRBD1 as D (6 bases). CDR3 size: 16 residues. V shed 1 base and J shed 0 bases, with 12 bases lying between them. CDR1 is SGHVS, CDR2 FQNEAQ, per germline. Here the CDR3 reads CASSLDRVKANYGYTF. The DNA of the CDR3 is TGTGCCAGCAGCTTAGACAGGGTAAAGGCTAACTATGGCTACACCTTC.

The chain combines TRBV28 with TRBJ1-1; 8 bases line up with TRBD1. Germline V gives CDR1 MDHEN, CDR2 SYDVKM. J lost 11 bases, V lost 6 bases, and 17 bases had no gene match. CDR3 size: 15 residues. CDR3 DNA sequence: TGTGCCAGCAGGAAACCCCCGGGACAGGATATCGGGGCTTTCTTT. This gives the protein CASRKPPGQDIGAFF.

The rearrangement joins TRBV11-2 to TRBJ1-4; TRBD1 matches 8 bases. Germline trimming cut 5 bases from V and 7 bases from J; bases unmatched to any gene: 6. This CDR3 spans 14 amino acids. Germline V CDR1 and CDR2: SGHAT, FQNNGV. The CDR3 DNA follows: TGTGCCAGCAGCCCGACAGGGGAGGGTGAAAAACTGTTTTTT. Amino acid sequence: CASSPTGEGEKLFF.

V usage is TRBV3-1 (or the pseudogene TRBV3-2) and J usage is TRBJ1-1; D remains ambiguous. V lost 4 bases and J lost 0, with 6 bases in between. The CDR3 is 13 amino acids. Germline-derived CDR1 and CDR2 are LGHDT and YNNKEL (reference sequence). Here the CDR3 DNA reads TGTGCCAGCAGCCCGACAATGAACACTGAAGCTTTCTTT. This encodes CASSPTMNTEAFF.

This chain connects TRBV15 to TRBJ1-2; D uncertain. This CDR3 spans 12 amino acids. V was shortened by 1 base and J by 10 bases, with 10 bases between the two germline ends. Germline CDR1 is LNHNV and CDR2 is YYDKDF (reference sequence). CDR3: CATSRVSNAYTF. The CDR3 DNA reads TGTGCCACCAGCAGAGTTTCTAACGCCTACACCTTC.

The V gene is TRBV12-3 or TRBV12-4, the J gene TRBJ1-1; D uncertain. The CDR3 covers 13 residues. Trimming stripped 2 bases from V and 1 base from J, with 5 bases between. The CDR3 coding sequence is TGTGCCAGCAGTTTACACCCGAACACTGAAGCTTTCTTT. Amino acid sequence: CASSLHPNTEAFF.

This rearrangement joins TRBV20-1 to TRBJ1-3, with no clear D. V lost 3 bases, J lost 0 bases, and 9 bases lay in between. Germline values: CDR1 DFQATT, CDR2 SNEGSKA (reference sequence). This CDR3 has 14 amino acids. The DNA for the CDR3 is TGCAGTGCTAGTAGACTCGGCTCTGGAAACACCATATATTTT. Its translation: CSASRLGSGNTIYF.

The chain's CDR3 is CASSQRQGNMNTEAFF. The CDR3, as DNA: TGTGCCAGCTCCCAAAGACAGGGCAACATGAACACTGAAGCTTTCTTT. The rearrangement uses TRBV18 and TRBJ1-1, with 7 bases lining up with TRBD1. V lost 6 bases to trimming and J lost 0 bases; unmatched junction nucleotides: 10. CDR3 length: 16 amino acids. CDR1 is KGHSH, CDR2 LQKENI, per germline.

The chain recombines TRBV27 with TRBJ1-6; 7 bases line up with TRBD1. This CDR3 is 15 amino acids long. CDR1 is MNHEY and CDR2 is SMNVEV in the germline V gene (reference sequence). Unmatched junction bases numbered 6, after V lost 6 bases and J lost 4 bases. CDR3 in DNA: TGTGCCAGCAGCCGACAGGGAGGGTATAATTCACCCCTCCACTTT. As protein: CASSRQGGYNSPLHF.

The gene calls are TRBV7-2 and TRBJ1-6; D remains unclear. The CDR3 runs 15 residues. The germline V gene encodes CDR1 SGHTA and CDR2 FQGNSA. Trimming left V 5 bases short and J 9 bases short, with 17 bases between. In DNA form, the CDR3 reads TGTGCCAGCAGCATAAGAAGTCGCGTCGGTTCACCCCTCCACTTT. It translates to CASSIRSRVGSPLHF.

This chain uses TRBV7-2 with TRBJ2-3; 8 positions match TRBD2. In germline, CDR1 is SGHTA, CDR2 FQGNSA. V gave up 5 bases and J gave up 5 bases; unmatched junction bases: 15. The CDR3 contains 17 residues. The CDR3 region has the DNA TGTGCCAGCAGCGCCTATCTGGCGGGGGGTTCCGGAGATACGCAGTATTTT. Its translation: CASSAYLAGGSGDTQYF. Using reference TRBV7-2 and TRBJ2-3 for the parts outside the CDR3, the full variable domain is GAGVSQSPSNKVTEKGKDVELRCDPISGHTALYWYRQSLGQGLEFLIYFQGNSAPDKSGLPSDRFSAERTGGSVSTLTIQRTQQEDSAVYLCASSAYLAGGSGDTQYFGPGTRLTVL.

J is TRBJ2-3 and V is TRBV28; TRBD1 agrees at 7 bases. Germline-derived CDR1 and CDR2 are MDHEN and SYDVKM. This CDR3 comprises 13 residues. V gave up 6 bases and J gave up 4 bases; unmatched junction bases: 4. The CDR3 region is CASSDRVPDTQYF. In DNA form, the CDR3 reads TGTGCCAGCAGCGACAGGGTTCCAGATACGCAGTATTTT.

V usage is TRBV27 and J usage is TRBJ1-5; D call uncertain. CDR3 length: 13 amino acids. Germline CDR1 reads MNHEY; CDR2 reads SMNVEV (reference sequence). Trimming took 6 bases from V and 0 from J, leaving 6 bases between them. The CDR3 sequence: CASRGYSNQPQHF. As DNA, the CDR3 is TGTGCCAGCAGGGGTTATAGCAATCAGCCCCAGCATTTT.

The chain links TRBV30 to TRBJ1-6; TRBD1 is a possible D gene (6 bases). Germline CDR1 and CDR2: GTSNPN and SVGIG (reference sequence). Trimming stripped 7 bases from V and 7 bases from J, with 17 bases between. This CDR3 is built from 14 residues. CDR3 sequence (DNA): TGTGCCTCCGAACAGGGTTTTAACAATTCACCCCTCCACTTT. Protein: CASEQGFNNSPLHF.

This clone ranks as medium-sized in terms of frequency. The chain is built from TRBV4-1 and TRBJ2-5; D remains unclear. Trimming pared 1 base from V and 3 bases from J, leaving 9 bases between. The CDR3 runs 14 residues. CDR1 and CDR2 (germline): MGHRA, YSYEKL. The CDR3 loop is CASSQAWEKETQYF. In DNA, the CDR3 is TGCGCCAGCAGCCAAGCTTGGGAAAAAGAGACCCAGTACTTC.

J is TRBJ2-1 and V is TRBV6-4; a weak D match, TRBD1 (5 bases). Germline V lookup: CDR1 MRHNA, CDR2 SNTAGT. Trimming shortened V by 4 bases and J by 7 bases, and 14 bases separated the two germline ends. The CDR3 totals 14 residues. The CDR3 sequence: CASSAGSRMNEQFF. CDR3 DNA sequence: TGTGCCAGCAGTGCAGGGTCTCGTATGAATGAGCAGTTCTTC.